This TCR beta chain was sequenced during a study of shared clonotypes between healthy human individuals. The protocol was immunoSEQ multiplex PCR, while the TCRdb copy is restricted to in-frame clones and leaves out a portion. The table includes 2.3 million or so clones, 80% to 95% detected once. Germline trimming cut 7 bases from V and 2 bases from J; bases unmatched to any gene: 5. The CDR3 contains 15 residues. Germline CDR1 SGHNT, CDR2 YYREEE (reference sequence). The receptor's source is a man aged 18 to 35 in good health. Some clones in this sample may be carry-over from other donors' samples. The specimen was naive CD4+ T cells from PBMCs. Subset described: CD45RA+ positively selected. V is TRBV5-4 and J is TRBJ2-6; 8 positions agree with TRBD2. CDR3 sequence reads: CASGGLATGANVLTF. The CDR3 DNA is TGTGCCAGCGGCGGACTAGCAACTGGGGCCAACGTCCTGACTTTC.